The clone carrying this T cell receptor beta chain was counted once. The entry originates in a study of T cell responses to AZD1222 COVID-19 vaccine. The trim removed 4 bases at V and 8 bases at J, leaving 9 bases unmatched. Per the germline V gene, CDR1 is SGHRS and CDR2 is YFSETQ. CDR3 length: 14 residues. Assay: immunoSEQ multiplex PCR; the TCRdb copy retains only in-frame clones and omits some. The data contain tens of thousands of clones, 85% to 95% of them singletons. The TCR comes from an adult who received the AZD1222 COVID-19 vaccine. The sequences come from peripheral blood, collected 28 days after the second AZD1222 dose. The chain couples TRBV5-1 to TRBJ2-1, with 7 bases fitting TRBD2. In DNA form, the CDR3 reads TGCGCCAGCAGCCCCGGGACTACCCCAGATGAGCAGTTCTTC. Protein: CASSPGTTPDEQFF.